This T cell receptor beta chain was profiled in a study of T cell responses to AZD1222 COVID-19 vaccine. Libraries were prepared by immunoSEQ multiplex PCR; TCRdb keeps only in-frame clonotypes and omits some of them. The sample has under 200,000 clones, approximately 94% seen once. Turning to this clone: As yet, its antigen is unknown.

The study's findings and limits: In a largely white British group with more females than males, clonal diversity was possibly underestimated. With two AZD1222 doses given, Spike-specific TCR breadth and depth both rose. Sampling that yielded the repertoires occurred only after the peak T cell response.

The receptor comes from an adult in good health. The source was peripheral blood, collected on day 0 of AZD1222 vaccination.

The CDR3 spells CASSSPDRGSNQPQHF. CDR3 bases: TGTGCCAGCAGCTCACCGGACAGGGGGAGCAATCAGCCCCAGCATTTT. This chain connects TRBV7-2 to TRBJ1-5; 10 nucleotides match TRBD1. This CDR3 has 16 amino acids. J gave up 1 base and V 4 bases, and 4 bases lay outside the gene matches. The germline V gene has CDR1 SGHTA and CDR2 FQGNSA.